The 23 T cell receptor beta chains listed next were all sequenced from one sample in a study of control samples from healthy donors and cancer patients. Generated by immunoSEQ multiplex PCR, the TCRdb table keeps only in-frame clones and is missing some. The sample shows around 93,000 clones, around 88% of them seen only once. The sample consisted of blood. Source of these receptors: a man between 25 and 39 years old in good health.

The J gene is TRBJ2-5, the V gene TRBV27, with a possible D match to TRBD2 (6 bases). The ends were cut back, 4 bases at V and 5 bases at J, with 23 bases in the middle. CDR1 is MNHEY, CDR2 SMNVEV, per germline (reference sequence). The CDR3 spans 17 residues. CDR3 amino acids: CASSSLDRLVRPETQYF. The CDR3 DNA reads TGTGCCAGCAGTTCCCTAGACCGACTAGTGAGGCCGGAGACCCAGTACTTC.

The chain links TRBV3-1 (or the pseudogene TRBV3-2) to TRBJ2-7; 9 nucleotides match TRBD2. With 3 bases clipped from V and 3 bases from J, the junction kept 3 bases outside the gene matches. Germline V CDR1 and CDR2: LGHDT, YNNKEL (reference sequence). The CDR3 is made up of 14 amino acids. The CDR3 is CASSQTSGYYEQYF. CDR3 coding DNA: TGTGCCAGCAGCCAGACTAGCGGTTACTACGAGCAGTACTTC.

V usage is TRBV7-6 and J usage is TRBJ1-2; D is perhaps TRBD1 (5 bases). The CDR3 consists of 13 residues. CDR1 SGHVS and CDR2 FNYEAQ come from the germline V gene. The germline V and J ends were trimmed by 4 bases and 8 bases, with 14 bases remaining between them. In nucleotides, the CDR3 is TGTGCCAGCAGCTCCGTGGGGGGAGGCGGCTACACCTTC. Protein: CASSSVGGGGYTF.

The chain carries TRBV5-3 and TRBJ1-1; D is uncertain. TRBV5-3 is treated as an ORF (open reading frame) with a function not yet certain. This CDR3 spans 15 amino acids. Trimming removed 7 bases at V and 6 bases at J, with 22 bases between. This chain's CDR3 is CARVVPVGLVAEAFF. CDR3 coding DNA: TGTGCCAGAGTGGTCCCAGTTGGTCTAGTCGCTGAAGCTTTCTTT.

The gene calls are TRBV4-2 and TRBJ1-1, with 8 bases aligning to TRBD1. The V gene's germline CDR1 is LGHNA and CDR2 YNFKEQ. Trimming cost V 1 base and J 0 bases; bases outside gene matches: 7. The CDR3 has 17 residues. CDR3 sequence reads: CASSQAPQGALNTEAFF. Written as DNA, the CDR3 is TGTGCCAGCAGCCAAGCGCCTCAGGGGGCCTTGAACACTGAAGCTTTCTTT.

CDR3 region: CASSYSQFQGADEQFF. The CDR3, as DNA: TGTGCCAGCAGTTACTCCCAATTTCAGGGGGCGGATGAGCAGTTCTTC. The chain combines TRBV6-6 with TRBJ2-1, with 8 bases lining up with TRBD1. The V gene end was trimmed by 0 bases and the J gene end by 8 bases; junction bases not matched to a gene: 9. This CDR3 region has 16 residues. The V gene's germline CDR1 is MNHNY and CDR2 SVGAGI (reference sequence).

This chain uses TRBV4-2 with TRBJ2-1, with a possible D match to TRBD2 (6 bases). Per germline, CDR1 LGHNA and CDR2 YNFKEQ. The CDR3 loop spans 16 amino acids. The V gene lost 2 bases and the J gene lost 0 bases, with 11 bases spanning the gap. CDR3 protein: CASSQSGGNSYNEQFF. CDR3 in DNA: TGTGCCAGCAGCCAATCCGGCGGGAACTCCTACAATGAGCAGTTCTTC.

V gene TRBV2 combines with J gene TRBJ1-3; D possibly corresponds to TRBD1 (6 bases). Germline V gene lookup returns CDR1 SNHLY and CDR2 FYNNEI. The germline V and J ends were trimmed by 3 bases and 0 bases, with 15 bases remaining between them. The CDR3 is made up of 17 amino acids. The CDR3: CASSDPFRGYSGNTIYF. In DNA, the CDR3 is TGTGCCAGCAGTGATCCGTTCAGGGGATACTCTGGAAACACCATATATTTT.

The CDR3 sequence: CATSSPGTGAREQYF. In DNA, the CDR3 is TGTGCCACCAGTTCCCCCGGGACAGGGGCGCGTGAGCAGTACTTC. The chain recombines TRBV24-1 with TRBJ2-7; 10 bases match TRBD1. CDR3 size: 15 residues. Germline lookup yields CDR1 KGHDR and CDR2 SFDVKD. The V and J ends lost 6 bases and 7 bases, in that order; junction bases with no gene match: 11.

This clone was recorded a few times. The chain recombines TRBV19 with TRBJ1-2; D is perhaps TRBD1 (5 bases). This CDR3 region has 15 residues. The germline V and J ends were trimmed by 6 bases and 4 bases, with 18 bases remaining between them. The germline V gene encodes CDR1 LNHDA and CDR2 SQIVND (reference sequence). CDR3 residues: CASRPRDLLGYGYTF. The CDR3 region has the DNA TGTGCCAGTAGACCCCGGGACTTGCTGGGCTATGGCTACACCTTC.

This sequence joins TRBV5-1 and TRBJ1-3, with D hard to call. Germline-derived CDR1 and CDR2 are SGHRS and YFSETQ. Trimming shortened V by 4 bases and J by 0 bases, and 11 bases separated the two germline ends. The CDR3 sequence is 15 residues long. CDR3 loop: CASSLGRSSGNTIYF. CDR3 DNA: TGCGCCAGCAGCCTTGGACGAAGCTCTGGAAACACCATATATTTT.

This clone has only one observation. This chain links TRBV3-1 (or the pseudogene TRBV3-2) with TRBJ1-4; perhaps TRBD1 as D (6 bases). CDR1 and CDR2 (germline): LGHDT, YNNKEL (reference sequence). CDR3 length equals 17 residues. V was shortened by 5 bases and J by 6 bases, with 22 bases between the two germline ends. For the CDR3, the DNA is TGTGCCAGCAGCTCCAATAAAGGGGGATTAAACGATGAAAAACTGTTTTTT. It encodes CASSSNKGGLNDEKLFF.

The chain recombines TRBV18 with TRBJ1-2; D not certain. Germline V gene lookup returns CDR1 KGHSH and CDR2 LQKENI. The V end was cut by 3 bases, the J end by 0 bases, with 17 bases between. The CDR3 loop spans 17 amino acids. The CDR3 reads CASSPGFVGNSNYGYTF. The CDR3 bases are TGTGCCAGCTCACCTGGTTTCGTTGGAAACTCTAACTATGGCTACACCTTC.

The V gene is TRBV24-1, the J gene TRBJ2-7; 8 bases agree with TRBD1. V shed 4 bases, J shed 9 bases, and the junction held 13 bases outside the gene matches. CDR3 length: 15 residues. Germline assignment: CDR1 KGHDR and CDR2 SFDVKD. CDR3 nucleotides: TGTGCCACCAGTGAGTCGAGCTGGGACAGGCGTGCGCAGTACTTC. Translated, it gives CATSESSWDRRAQYF.

The chain couples TRBV15 to TRBJ1-5; D ambiguous. The CDR3 consists of 15 residues. Looked up from germline, CDR1 is LNHNV and CDR2 is YYDKDF (reference sequence). V was cut by 0 bases and J by 7 bases, with 13 bases left in between. The CDR3 bases are TGTGCCACCAGCAGAGACGGGCAGGCGCGGCAGCCCCAGCATTTT. Translating it yields CATSRDGQARQPQHF.

This clone was detected only a few times. The chain joins TRBV6-5 to TRBJ1-5; a possible D gene is TRBD1 (5 bases). Trimming cost V 6 bases and J 3 bases, with 12 bases left between them. The V gene's germline CDR1 is MNHEY and CDR2 SVGAGI. This CDR3 comprises 14 residues. Here the CDR3 DNA reads TGTGCCAGCAGCAAAGGGGTGATCAATCAGCCCCAGCATTTT. Its protein is CASSKGVINQPQHF.

The J gene is TRBJ2-1, the V gene TRBV27; 12 nucleotides agree with TRBD2. The junction had 9 bases not matched to a gene; V was cut back by 2 bases and J by 7 bases. The CDR3 runs to 17 residues. Germline V gene lookup returns CDR1 MNHEY and CDR2 SMNVEV (reference sequence). The CDR3 nucleotides are TGTGCCAGCAGTTTAATCTCTTCTAGCGGGAGGGAAAATGAGCAGTTCTTC. It yields the protein CASSLISSSGRENEQFF.

The chain recombines TRBV27 with TRBJ2-1; no firm D call. This CDR3 is 13 amino acids long. The V end was cut by 2 bases, the J end by 6 bases, with 8 bases between. Per germline, CDR1 MNHEY and CDR2 SMNVEV (reference sequence). CDR3 sequence: CASSLSGSNEQFF. The CDR3 DNA sequence: TGTGCCAGCAGTTTAAGTGGATCCAATGAGCAGTTCTTC.

The chain has TRBV5-1 and TRBJ1-2, with no clear D. Germline V gene data show CDR1 as SGHRS and CDR2 as YFSETQ. V was pared by 0 bases and J by 8 bases, with 8 bases between. The CDR3 loop spans 12 amino acids. In DNA form, the CDR3 reads TGCGCCAGCAGCTTGGATAGGTTGGGCTACACCTTC. Translation: CASSLDRLGYTF.

The chain recombines TRBV15 with TRBJ1-2; D remains ambiguous. Trimming cost V 0 bases and J 4 bases, with 9 bases left between them. Germline CDR1 LNHNV, CDR2 YYDKDF (reference sequence). The CDR3 is 14 residues long. The CDR3 is CATSRDRSLYGYTF. For the CDR3, the DNA is TGTGCCACCAGCAGAGATCGGAGCCTCTATGGCTACACCTTC.

This chain connects TRBV3-1 (or the pseudogene TRBV3-2) to TRBJ2-2, with 7 bases fitting TRBD2. V trimming: 6 bases; J trimming: 5 bases; junction bases outside the gene matches: 15. Germline CDR1 reads LGHDT; CDR2 reads YNNKEL (reference sequence). The CDR3 totals 17 residues. In DNA, the CDR3 is TGTGCCAGCAGAAAAGCAAGCGGGATAGGTACAACCGGGGAGCTGTTTTTT. This gives the protein CASRKASGIGTTGELFF.

In its sample, this clone was seen once. The genes are TRBV7-6 and TRBJ2-7; possible D gene TRBD1, 7 bases. Trimming left V 1 base short and J 2 bases short, with 24 bases between. Germline assignment: CDR1 SGHVS and CDR2 FNYEAQ. The CDR3 consists of 19 residues. The CDR3 DNA reads as TGTGCCAGCAGCTTAGAGGGCTCAGGGGGATGGGGACTTACCTACGAGCAGTACTTC. Amino acid sequence: CASSLEGSGGWGLTYEQYF.

The rearrangement uses TRBV18 and TRBJ2-7; D remains unclear. Trimming took off 2 bases at V and 3 bases at J, with 11 bases between the two ends. Germline V lookup: CDR1 KGHSH, CDR2 LQKENI. This CDR3 is built from 14 residues. CDR3 loop: CASSPGRGVYEQYF. CDR3 DNA: TGTGCCAGCTCACCAGGTCGAGGAGTCTACGAGCAGTACTTC.